This T cell receptor beta chain was obtained from a study of cytomegalovirus exposure and HLA in healthy donors. Findings and limits, study-wide: Some public TCRs appeared in many individuals, while most sequences were rare. When a later analysis was performed, an Asian-associated ancestry cluster reportedly had fewer N-insertions than the approximately 700-donor mean.

About this clone itself: Its antigen is not identified.

PCR involved 60 Vbeta and 13 Jbeta primers. In the original analysis: Some 10 million of 65 million to 95 million unique TCR beta chains were shared, per a later count. Some clones are missing from TCRdb's copy, which holds only in-frame ones; the method was immunoSEQ multiplex PCR. That table is the source of V, J and clone size, and D and trimming were worked out from the DNA. The sample includes 150,000 to 200,000 clones, about 80% of them seen just once. The V gene's germline CDR1 is SQVTM and CDR2 ANQGSEA. V was cut by 7 bases and J by 6 bases, with 16 bases left in between. The CDR3 covers 12 residues.

The chain carries TRBV29-1 and TRBJ2-7; a weak D match, TRBD2 (6 bases). The origin of this receptor is a man younger than 30 in good health and CMV-seronegative. Specimen: PBMCs. CDR3 in DNA: TGCAGCGCCCGCCTCGATAGCGGCGAGCAGTACTTC. Translated: CSARLDSGEQYF.